This T cell receptor beta chain comes out of a study of shared clonotypes between healthy human individuals. Looking at the study overall: Participating donors consisted of two women and a few men aged 18 to 49.

Sequencing used immunoSEQ multiplex PCR; TCRdb keeps in-frame clones, though not all of them. Of more than 2 million clones in the sample, 85% to 95% were seen once. This CDR3 contains 15 residues. CDR1 is MRHNA, CDR2 SNTAGT, per germline. V gave up 7 bases and J gave up 7 bases, with 17 bases separating them. The source material was naive CD4+ T cells sorted from blood. The subset here: CD45RA+ positively selected. The rearrangement joins TRBV6-4 to TRBJ1-6; a weak D match, TRBD1 (5 bases). This clonotype originated in a young man in good health. The CDR3 here is CASIRGKIQNSPLHF. DNA for the CDR3: TGTGCCAGCATAAGGGGAAAGATACAAAATTCACCCCTCCACTTT.